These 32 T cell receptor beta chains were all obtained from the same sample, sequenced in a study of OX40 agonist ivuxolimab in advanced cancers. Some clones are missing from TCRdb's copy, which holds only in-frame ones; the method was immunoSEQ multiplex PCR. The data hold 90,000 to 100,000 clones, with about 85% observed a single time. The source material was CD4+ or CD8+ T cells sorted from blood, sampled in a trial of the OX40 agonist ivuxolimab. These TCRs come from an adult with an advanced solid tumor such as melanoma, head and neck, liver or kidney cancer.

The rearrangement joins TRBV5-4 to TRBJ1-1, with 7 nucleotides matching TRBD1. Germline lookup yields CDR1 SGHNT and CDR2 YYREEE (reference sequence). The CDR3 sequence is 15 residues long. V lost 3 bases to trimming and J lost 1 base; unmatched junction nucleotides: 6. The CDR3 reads CASSSPGGGNTEAFF. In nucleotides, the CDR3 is TGTGCCAGCAGCTCGCCAGGGGGGGGGAACACTGAAGCTTTCTTT.

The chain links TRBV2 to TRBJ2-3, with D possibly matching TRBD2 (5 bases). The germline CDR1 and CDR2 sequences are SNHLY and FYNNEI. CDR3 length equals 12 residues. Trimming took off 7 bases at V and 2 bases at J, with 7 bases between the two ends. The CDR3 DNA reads TGTGCCAGCAATCGGGACACAGATACGCAGTATTTT. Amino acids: CASNRDTDTQYF. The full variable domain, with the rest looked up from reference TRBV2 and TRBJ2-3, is EPEVTQTPSHQVTQMGQEVILRCVPISNHLYFYWYRQILGQKVEFLVSFYNNEISEKSEIFDDQFSVERPDGSNFTLKIRSTKLEDSAMYFCASNRDTDTQYFGPGTRLTVL.

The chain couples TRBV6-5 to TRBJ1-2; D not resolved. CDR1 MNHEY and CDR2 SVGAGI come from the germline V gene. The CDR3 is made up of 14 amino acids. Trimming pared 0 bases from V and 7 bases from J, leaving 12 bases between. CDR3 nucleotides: TGTGCCAGCAGTTACTCGACGGGTTTGGCTGGCTACACCTTC. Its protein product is CASSYSTGLAGYTF.

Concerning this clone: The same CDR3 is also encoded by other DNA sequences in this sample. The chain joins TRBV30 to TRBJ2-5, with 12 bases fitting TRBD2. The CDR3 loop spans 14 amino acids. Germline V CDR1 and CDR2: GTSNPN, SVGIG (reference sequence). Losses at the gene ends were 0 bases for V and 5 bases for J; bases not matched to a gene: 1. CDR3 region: CAWSVLAGGETQYF. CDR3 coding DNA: TGTGCCTGGAGTGTACTAGCGGGAGGCGAGACCCAGTACTTC.

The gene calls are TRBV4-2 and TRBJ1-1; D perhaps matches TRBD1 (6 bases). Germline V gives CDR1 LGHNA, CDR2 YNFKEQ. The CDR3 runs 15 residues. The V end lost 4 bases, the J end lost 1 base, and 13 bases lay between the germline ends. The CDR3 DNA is TGTGCCAGCAGCCCGGGACGGGGGGCGAACACTGAAGCTTTCTTT. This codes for CASSPGRGANTEAFF.

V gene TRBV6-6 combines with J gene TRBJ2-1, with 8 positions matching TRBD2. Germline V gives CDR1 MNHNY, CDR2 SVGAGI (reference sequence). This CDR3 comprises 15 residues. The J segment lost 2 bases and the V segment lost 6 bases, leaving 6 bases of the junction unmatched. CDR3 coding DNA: TGTGCCAGCAGGCCAATAGCGGGACCCTACAATGAGCAGTTCTTC. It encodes CASRPIAGPYNEQFF.

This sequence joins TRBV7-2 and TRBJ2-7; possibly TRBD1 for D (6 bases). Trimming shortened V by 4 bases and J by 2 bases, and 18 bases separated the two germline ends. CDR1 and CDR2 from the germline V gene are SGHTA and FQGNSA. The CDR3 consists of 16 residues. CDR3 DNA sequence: TGTGCCAGCAGCTCCGAGGGCACAGGGAATCCCTACGAGCAGTACTTC. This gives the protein CASSSEGTGNPYEQYF.

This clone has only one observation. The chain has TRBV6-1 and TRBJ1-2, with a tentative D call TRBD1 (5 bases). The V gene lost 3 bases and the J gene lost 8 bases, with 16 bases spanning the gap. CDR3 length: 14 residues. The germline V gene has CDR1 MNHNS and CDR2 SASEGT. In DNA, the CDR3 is TGTGCCAGCAGTGAGTGGGGCAGCTCGAGAGGCTACACCTTC. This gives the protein CASSEWGSSRGYTF.

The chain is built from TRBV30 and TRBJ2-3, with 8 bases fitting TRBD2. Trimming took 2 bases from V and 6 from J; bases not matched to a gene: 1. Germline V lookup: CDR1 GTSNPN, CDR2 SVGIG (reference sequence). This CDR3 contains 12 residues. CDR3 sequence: CAWSSGSDTQYF. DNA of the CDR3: TGTGCCTGGAGTAGCGGGAGTGATACGCAGTATTTT.

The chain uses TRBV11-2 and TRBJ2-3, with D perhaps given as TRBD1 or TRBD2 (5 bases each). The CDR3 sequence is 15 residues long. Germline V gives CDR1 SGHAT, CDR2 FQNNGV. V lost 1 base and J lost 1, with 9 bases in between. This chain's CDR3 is CASSLGGPGTDTQYF. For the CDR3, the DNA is TGTGCCAGCAGCTTAGGGGGACCGGGCACAGATACGCAGTATTTT.

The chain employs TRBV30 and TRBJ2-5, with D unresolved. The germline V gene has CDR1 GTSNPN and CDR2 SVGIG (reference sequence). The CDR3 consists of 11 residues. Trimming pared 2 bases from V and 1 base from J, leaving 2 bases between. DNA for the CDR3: TGTGCCTGGAGTCTCCAAGAGACCCAGTACTTC. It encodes CAWSLQETQYF.

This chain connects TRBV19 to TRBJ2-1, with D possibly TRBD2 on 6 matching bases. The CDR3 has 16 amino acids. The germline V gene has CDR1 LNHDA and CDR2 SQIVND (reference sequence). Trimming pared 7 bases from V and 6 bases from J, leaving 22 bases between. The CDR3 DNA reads TGTGCCAGTAAAGCCCCTATCGGGAGAAATACCAATGAGCAGTTCTTC. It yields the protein CASKAPIGRNTNEQFF.

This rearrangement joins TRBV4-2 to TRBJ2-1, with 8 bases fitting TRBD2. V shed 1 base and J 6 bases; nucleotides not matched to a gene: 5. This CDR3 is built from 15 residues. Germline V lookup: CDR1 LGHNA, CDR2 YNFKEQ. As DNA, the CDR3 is TGTGCCAGCAGCCAAGGGATTAGCGGGGCCAATGAGCAGTTCTTC. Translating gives CASSQGISGANEQFF.

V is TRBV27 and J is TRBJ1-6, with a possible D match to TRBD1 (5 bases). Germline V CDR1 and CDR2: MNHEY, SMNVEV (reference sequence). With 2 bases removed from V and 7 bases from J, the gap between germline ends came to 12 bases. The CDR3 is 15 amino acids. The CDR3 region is CASSLRGTANSPLHF. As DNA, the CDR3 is TGTGCCAGCAGTTTACGGGGGACGGCCAATTCACCCCTCCACTTT.

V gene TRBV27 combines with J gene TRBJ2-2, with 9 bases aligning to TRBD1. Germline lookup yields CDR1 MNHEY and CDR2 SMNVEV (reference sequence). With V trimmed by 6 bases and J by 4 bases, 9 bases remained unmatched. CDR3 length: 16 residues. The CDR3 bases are TGTGCCAGCAGCCCACAGGGGGCGCGGGGCACCGGGGAGCTGTTTTTT. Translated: CASSPQGARGTGELFF.

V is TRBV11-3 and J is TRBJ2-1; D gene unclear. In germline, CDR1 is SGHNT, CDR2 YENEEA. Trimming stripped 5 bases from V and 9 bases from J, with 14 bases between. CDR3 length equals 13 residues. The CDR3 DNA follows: TGTGCCAGCAGCGTGGATAATCGGCGTGAGCAGTTCTTC. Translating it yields CASSVDNRREQFF.

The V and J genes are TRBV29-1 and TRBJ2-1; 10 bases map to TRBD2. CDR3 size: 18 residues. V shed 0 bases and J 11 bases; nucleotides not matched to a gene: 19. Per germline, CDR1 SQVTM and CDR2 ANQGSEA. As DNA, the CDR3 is TGCAGCGTTGAAGAAAAGAGAGCGAGCGGGAGGGCCTTTCCGCAGCAGTTCTTC. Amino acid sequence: CSVEEKRASGRAFPQQFF.

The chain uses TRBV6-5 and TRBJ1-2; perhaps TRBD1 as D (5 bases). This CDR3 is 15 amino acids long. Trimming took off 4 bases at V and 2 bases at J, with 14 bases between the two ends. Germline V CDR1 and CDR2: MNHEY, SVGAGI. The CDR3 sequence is CASSLSGTRNYGYTF. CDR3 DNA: TGTGCCAGCAGTTTATCAGGGACGAGAAACTATGGCTACACCTTC.

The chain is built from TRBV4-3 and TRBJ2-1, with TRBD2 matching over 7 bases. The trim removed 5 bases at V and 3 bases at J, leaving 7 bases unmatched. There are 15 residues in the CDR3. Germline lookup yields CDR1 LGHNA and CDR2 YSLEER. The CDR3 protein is CASSLVGTNYNEQFF. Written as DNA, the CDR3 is TGCGCCAGCAGCTTGGTCGGGACTAACTACAATGAGCAGTTCTTC.

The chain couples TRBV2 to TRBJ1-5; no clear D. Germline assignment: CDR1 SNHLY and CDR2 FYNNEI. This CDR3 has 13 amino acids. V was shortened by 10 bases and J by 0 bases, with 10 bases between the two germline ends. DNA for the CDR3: TGTGCCACAAGACGGGATAGCAATCAGCCCCAGCATTTT. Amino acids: CATRRDSNQPQHF. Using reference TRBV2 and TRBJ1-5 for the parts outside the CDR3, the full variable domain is EPEVTQTPSHQVTQMGQEVILRCVPISNHLYFYWYRQILGQKVEFLVSFYNNEISEKSEIFDDQFSVERPDGSNFTLKIRSTKLEDSAMYFCATRRDSNQPQHFGDGTRLSIL.

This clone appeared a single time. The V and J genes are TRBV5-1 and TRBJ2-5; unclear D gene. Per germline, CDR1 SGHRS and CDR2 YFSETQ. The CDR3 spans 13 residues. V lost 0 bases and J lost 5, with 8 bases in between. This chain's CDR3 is CASSLDVYETQYF. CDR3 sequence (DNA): TGCGCCAGCAGCTTGGATGTCTACGAGACCCAGTACTTC.

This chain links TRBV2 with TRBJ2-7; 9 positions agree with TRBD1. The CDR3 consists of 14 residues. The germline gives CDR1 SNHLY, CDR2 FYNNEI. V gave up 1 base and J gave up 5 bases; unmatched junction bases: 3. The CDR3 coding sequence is TGTGCCAGCAGTGAAGAGGACAGGGGACACGAGCAGTACTTC. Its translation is CASSEEDRGHEQYF.

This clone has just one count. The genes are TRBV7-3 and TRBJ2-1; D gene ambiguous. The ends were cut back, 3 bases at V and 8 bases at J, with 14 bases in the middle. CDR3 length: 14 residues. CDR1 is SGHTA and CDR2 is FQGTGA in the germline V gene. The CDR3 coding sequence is TGTGCCAGCAGCTTTGGCGGAGTAGGCGATGAGCAGTTCTTC. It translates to CASSFGGVGDEQFF.

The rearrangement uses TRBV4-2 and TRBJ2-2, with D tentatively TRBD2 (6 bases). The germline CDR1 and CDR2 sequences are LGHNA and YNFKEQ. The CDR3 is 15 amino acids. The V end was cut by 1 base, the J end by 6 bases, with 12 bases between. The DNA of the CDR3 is TGTGCCAGCAGCCAAGGCGGGATCCGATCCGGGGAGCTGTTTTTT. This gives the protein CASSQGGIRSGELFF.

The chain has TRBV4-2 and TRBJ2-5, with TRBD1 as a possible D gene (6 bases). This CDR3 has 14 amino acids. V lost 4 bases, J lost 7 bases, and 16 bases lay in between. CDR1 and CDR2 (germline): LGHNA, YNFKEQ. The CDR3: CASSRDHQGGTQYF. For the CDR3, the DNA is TGTGCCAGCAGCCGAGACCATCAAGGGGGGACCCAGTACTTC.

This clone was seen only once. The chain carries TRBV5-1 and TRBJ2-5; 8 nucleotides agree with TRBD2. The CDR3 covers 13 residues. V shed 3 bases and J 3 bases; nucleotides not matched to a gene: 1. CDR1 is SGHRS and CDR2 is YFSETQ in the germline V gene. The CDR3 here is CASSWTSKETQYF. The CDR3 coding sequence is TGCGCCAGCAGCTGGACTAGCAAAGAGACCCAGTACTTC. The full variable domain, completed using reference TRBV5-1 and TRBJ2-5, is KAGVTQTPRYLIKTRGQQVTLSCSPISGHRSVSWYQQTPGQGLQFLFEYFSETQRNKGNFPGRFSGRQFSNSRSEMNVSTLELGDSALYLCASSWTSKETQYFGPGTRLLVL.

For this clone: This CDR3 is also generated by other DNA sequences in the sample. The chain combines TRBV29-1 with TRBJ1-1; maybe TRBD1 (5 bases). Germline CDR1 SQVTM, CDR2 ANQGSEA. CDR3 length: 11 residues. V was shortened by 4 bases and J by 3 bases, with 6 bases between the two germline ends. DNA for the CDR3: TGCAGCGTTGGGGGGGACACTGAAGCTTTCTTT. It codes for CSVGGDTEAFF.

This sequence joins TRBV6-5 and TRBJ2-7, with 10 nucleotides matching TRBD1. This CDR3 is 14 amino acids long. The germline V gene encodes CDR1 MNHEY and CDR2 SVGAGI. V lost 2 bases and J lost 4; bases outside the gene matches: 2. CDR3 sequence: CASSYDRGQYEQYF. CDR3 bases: TGTGCCAGCAGTTACGACAGGGGGCAGTACGAGCAGTACTTC.

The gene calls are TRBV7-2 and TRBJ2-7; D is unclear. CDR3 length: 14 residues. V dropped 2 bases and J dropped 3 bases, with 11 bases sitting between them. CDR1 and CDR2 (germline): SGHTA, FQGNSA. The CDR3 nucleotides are TGTGCCAGCAGCTTAAATGGTGACCGCTACGAGCAGTACGTC. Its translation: CASSLNGDRYEQYV.

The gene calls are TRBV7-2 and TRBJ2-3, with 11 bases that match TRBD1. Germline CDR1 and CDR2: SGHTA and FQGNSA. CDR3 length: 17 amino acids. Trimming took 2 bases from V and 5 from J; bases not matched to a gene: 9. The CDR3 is CASSLPSGTGGIDTQYF. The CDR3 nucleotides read TGTGCCAGCAGCTTACCCTCCGGGACAGGGGGGATAGATACGCAGTATTTT.

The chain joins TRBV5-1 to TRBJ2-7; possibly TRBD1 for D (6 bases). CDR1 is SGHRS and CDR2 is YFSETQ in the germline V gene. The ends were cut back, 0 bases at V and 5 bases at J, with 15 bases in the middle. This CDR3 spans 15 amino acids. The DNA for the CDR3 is TGCGCCAGCAGCTTGGGGCGGCGCGAGGGGGACGAGCAGTACGTC. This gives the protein CASSLGRREGDEQYV.

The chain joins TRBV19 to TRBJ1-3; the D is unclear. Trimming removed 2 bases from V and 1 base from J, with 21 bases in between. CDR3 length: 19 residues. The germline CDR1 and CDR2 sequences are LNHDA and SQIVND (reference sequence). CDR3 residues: CASSIRDGGPVMSGNTIYF. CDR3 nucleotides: TGTGCCAGTAGTATAAGAGACGGAGGCCCCGTAATGTCTGGAAACACCATATATTTT.